A selection of T cell receptor beta chains follows, all from one sample in a study of cytomegalovirus exposure and HLA in healthy donors. Repertoires were generated with immunoSEQ multiplex PCR, while TCRdb's copy carries only in-frame clones and drops some. Its clone listing holds tens of thousands of clones. Sequencing used PBMCs. The receptors were gathered from a male donor in good health and CMV-seronegative. Each CDR3 is given with its conserved first and last residue. The D gene is left open where the match is weak.

V gene: TRBV2
D gene: .
CDR3 protein: CASNGVHQGTEAFF

V gene: TRBV6-6
D gene: TRBD1
CDR3 protein: CASSSGTGGHNEQFF

V gene: TRBV7-3
D gene: TRBD2
CDR3 protein: CASSMERAGVGNEQFF

V gene: TRBV9
D gene: .
CDR3 protein: CASSVAGQQETQYF

V gene: TRBV28
D gene: .
CDR3 protein: CASSLIRGSYEQYF

V gene: TRBV28
D gene: TRBD2
CDR3 protein: CASSLTGGEQYF

V gene: TRBV7-9
D gene: .
CDR3 protein: CASSAGRGGRDTEAFF

V gene: TRBV30
D gene: TRBD1
CDR3 protein: CAWSERGLQPQHF

V gene: TRBV19
D gene: .
CDR3 protein: CASTEGETQYF

V gene: TRBV7-2
D gene: TRBD2
CDR3 protein: CASSLRLADEQYF

V gene: TRBV30
D gene: .
CDR3 protein: CAWSDIGTGNTGELFF

V gene: TRBV4-2
D gene: TRBD2
CDR3 protein: CASKGASGNTDTQYF

V gene: TRBV30
D gene: .
CDR3 protein: CAWSSGTGNTIYF

V gene: TRBV5-6
D gene: TRBD1
CDR3 protein: CASRGTVQRYEQYF

V gene: TRBV18
D gene: TRBD1
CDR3 protein: CASSAGTGGADTQYF

V gene: TRBV19
D gene: .
CDR3 protein: CASSTAQGRREQYF

V gene: TRBV10-1
D gene: TRBD2
CDR3 protein: CASSEGAGGPYEQFF

V gene: TRBV14
D gene: .
CDR3 protein: CASSPLGLEETQYF

V gene: TRBV12-5
D gene: .
CDR3 protein: CASGLVSGDNQPQHF

V gene: TRBV20-1
D gene: .
CDR3 protein: CSARFGYEQFF

V gene: TRBV5-6
D gene: TRBD1
CDR3 protein: CASSLNRGRYEQYF

V gene: TRBV5-1
D gene: TRBD2
CDR3 protein: CASSLSAGATKNIQYF

V gene: TRBV4-3
D gene: TRBD2
CDR3 protein: CASSQEGLAGVGTGELFF

V gene: TRBV27
D gene: .
CDR3 protein: CASSSTDGLAYGYTF

V gene: TRBV30
D gene: .
CDR3 protein: CAWSVFRSDNEQFF

V gene: TRBV6-4
D gene: .
CDR3 protein: CASTDGEAGGYTF

V gene: TRBV2
D gene: .
CDR3 protein: CASSDRGIDGYTF

V gene: TRBV5-1
D gene: .
CDR3 protein: CASSLGSGTTDTQYF

V gene: TRBV13
D gene: TRBD1
CDR3 protein: CASSSRTGAFNEKLFF

V gene: TRBV27
D gene: TRBD2
CDR3 protein: CASSLAGAWETQYF

V gene: TRBV7-9
D gene: TRBD1
CDR3 protein: CASSYRDRASDTQYF

V gene: TRBV4-2
D gene: TRBD2
CDR3 protein: CASSQDSSGGSNEQFF

V gene: TRBV29-1
D gene: TRBD1
CDR3 protein: CSVAGTESSGANVLTF

V gene: TRBV19
D gene: .
CDR3 protein: CASTGRATYNEQFF

V gene: TRBV11-3
D gene: .
CDR3 protein: CASGPGGQGETQYF

V gene: TRBV2
D gene: .
CDR3 protein: CASSEQGGDEKLFF